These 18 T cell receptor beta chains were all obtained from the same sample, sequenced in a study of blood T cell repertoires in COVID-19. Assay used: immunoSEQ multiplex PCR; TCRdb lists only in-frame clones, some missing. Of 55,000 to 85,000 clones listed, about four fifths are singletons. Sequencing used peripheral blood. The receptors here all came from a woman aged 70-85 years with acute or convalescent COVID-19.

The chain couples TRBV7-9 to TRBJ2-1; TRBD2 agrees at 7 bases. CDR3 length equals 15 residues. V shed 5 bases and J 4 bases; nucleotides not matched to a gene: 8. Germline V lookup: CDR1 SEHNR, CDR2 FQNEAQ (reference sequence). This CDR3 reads CASSRGTGGYNEQFF. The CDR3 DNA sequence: TGTGCCAGCAGCCGAGGGACGGGAGGATACAATGAGCAGTTCTTC.

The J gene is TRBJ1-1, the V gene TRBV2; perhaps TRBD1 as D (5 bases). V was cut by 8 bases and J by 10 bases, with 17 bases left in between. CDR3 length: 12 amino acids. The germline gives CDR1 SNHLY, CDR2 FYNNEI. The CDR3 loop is CASGDPGLGAFF. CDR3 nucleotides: TGTGCCAGCGGGGATCCGGGACTAGGAGCTTTCTTT.

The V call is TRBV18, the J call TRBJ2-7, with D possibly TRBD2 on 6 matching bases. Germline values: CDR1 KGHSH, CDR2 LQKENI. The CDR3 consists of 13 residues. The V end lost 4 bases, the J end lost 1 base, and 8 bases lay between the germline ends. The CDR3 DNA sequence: TGTGCCAGCTCACAGACTAGTTCCTACGAGCAGTACTTC. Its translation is CASSQTSSYEQYF.

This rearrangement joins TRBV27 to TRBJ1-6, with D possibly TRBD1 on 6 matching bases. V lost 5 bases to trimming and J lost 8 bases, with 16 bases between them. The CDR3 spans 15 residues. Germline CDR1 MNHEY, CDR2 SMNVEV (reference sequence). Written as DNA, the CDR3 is TGTGCCAGCAGTCAGGCGGGGGGCGGTTATTCACCCCTCCACTTT. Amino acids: CASSQAGGGYSPLHF.

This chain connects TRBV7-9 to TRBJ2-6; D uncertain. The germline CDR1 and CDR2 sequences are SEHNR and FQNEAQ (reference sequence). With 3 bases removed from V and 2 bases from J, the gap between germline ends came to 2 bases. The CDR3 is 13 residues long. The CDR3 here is CASSFTGANVLTF. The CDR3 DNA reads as TGTGCCAGCAGCTTTACTGGGGCCAACGTCCTGACTTTC. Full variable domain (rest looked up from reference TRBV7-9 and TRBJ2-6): DTGVSQNPRHKITKRGQNVTFRCDPISEHNRLYWYRQTLGQGPEFLTYFQNEAQLEKSRLLSDRFSAERPKGSFSTLEIQRTEQGDSAMYLCASSFTGANVLTFGAGSRLTVL.

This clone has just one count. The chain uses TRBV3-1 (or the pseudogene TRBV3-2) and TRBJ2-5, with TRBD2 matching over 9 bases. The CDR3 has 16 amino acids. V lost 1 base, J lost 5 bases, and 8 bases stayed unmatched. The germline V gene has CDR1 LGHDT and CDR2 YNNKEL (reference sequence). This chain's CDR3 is CASSQANAGGTETQYF. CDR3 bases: TGTGCCAGCAGCCAAGCTAACGCGGGAGGGACGGAGACCCAGTACTTC.

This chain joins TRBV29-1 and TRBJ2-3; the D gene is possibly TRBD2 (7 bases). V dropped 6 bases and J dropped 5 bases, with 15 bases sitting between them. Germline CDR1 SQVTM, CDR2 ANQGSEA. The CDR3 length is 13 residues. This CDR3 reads CSVPGGGGDTQYF. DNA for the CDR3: TGCAGCGTCCCTGGGGGGGGCGGAGATACGCAGTATTTT.

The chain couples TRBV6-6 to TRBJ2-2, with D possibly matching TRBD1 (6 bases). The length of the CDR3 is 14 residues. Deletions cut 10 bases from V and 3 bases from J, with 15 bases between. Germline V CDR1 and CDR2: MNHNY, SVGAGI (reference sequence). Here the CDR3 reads CATAAAGDTGELFF. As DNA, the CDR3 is TGTGCCACCGCAGCTGCAGGGGACACCGGGGAGCTGTTTTTT.

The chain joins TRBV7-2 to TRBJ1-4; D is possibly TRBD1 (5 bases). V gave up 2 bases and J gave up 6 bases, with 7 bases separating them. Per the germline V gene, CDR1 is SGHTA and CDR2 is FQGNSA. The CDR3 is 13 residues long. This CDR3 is CASSLSGYEKLFF. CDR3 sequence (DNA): TGTGCCAGCAGCTTATCAGGGTATGAAAAACTGTTTTTT.

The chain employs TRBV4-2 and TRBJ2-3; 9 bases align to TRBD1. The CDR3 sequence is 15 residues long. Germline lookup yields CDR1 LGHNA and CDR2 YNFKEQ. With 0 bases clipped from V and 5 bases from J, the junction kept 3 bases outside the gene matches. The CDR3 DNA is TGTGCCAGCAGCCAAGAGGGACAGGGACGAGATACGCAGTATTTT. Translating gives CASSQEGQGRDTQYF.

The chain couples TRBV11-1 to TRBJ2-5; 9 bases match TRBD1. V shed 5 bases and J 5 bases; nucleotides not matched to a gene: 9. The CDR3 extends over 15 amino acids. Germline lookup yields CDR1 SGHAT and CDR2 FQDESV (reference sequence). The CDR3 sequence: CASSRPGQGDETQYF. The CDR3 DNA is TGTGCCAGCAGCAGACCGGGACAGGGTGATGAGACCCAGTACTTC.

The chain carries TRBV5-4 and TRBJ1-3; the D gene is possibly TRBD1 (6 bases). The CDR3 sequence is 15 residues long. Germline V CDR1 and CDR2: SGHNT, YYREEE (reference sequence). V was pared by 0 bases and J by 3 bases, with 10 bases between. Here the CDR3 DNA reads TGTGCCAGCAGCTTGGGCGGGGGCAATGGAAACACCATATATTTT. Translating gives CASSLGGGNGNTIYF. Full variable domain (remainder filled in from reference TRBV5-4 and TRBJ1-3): ETGVTQSPTHLIKTRGQQVTLRCSSQSGHNTVSWYQQALGQGPQFIFQYYREEENGRGNFPPRFSGLQFPNYSSELNVNALELDDSALYLCASSLGGGNGNTIYFGEGSWLTVV.

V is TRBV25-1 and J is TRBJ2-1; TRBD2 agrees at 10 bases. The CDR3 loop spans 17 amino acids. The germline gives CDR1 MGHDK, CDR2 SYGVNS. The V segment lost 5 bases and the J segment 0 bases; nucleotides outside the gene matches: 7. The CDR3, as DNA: TGTGCCAGCAGTAGACTCTCTAGCGGGAGCTCCTACAATGAGCAGTTCTTC. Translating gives CASSRLSSGSSYNEQFF. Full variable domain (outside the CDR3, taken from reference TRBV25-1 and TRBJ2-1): EADIYQTPRYLVIGTGKKITLECSQTMGHDKMYWYQQDPGMELHLIHYSYGVNSTEKGDLSSESTVSRIRTEHFPLTLESARPSHTSQYLCASSRLSSGSSYNEQFFGPGTRLTVL.

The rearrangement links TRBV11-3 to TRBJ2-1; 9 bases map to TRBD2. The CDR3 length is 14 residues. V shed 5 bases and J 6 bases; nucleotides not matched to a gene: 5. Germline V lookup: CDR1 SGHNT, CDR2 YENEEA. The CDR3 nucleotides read TGTGCCAGCAGCCCACCGGGACTAGCCAATGAGCAGTTCTTC. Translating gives CASSPPGLANEQFF.

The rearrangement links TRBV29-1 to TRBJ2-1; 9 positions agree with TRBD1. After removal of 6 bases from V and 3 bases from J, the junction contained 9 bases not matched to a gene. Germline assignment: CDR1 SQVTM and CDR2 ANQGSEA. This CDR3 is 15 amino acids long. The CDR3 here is CSVNPGTGLYNEQFF. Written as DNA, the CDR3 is TGCAGCGTCAATCCCGGGACAGGGCTCTACAATGAGCAGTTCTTC.

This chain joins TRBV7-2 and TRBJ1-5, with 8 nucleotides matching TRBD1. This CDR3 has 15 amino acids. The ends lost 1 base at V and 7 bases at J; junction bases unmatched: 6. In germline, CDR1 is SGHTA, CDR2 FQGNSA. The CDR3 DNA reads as TGTGCCAGCAGCTTAGTGCCAGGGGGCGGGCAGCCCCAGCATTTT. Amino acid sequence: CASSLVPGGGQPQHF.

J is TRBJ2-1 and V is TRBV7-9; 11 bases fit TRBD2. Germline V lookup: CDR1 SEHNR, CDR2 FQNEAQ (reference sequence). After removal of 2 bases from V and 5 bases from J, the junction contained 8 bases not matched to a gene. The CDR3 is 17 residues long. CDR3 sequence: CASSLIPTSGGNNEQFF. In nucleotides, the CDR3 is TGTGCCAGCAGCTTAATCCCCACTAGCGGGGGTAACAATGAGCAGTTCTTC.

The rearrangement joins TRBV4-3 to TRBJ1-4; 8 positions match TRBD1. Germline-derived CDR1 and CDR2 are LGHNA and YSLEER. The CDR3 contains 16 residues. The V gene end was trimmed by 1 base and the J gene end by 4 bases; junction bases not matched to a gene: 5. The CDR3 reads CASSQGGTGGNEKLFF. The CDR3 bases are TGCGCCAGCAGCCAAGGAGGGACAGGAGGTAATGAAAAACTGTTTTTT.